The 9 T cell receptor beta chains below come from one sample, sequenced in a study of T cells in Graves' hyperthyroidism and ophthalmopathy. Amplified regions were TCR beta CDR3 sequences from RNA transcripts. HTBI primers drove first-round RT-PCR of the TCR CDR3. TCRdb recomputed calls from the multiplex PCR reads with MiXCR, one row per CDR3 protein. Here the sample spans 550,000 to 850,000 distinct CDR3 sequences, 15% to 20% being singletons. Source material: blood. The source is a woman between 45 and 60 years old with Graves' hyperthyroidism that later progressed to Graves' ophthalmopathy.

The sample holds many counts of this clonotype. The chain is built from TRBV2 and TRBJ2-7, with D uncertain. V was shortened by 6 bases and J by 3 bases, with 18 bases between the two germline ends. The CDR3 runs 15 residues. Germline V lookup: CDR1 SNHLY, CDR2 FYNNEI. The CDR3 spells CASRDPRANNYEQYF. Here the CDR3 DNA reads TGTGCCAGCAGAGATCCCCGGGCGAACAACTACGAGCAGTACTTC.

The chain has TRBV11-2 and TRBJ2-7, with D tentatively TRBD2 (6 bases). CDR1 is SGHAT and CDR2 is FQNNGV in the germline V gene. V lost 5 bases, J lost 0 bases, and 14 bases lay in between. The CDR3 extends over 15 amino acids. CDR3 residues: CASSLGDGSSYEQYF. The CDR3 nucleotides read TGTGCCAGCAGCCTCGGGGACGGGAGCTCCTACGAGCAGTACTTC.

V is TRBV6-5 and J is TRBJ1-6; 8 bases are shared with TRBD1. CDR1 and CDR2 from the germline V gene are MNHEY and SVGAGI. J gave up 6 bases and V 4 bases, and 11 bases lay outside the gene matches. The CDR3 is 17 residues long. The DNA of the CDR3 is TGTGCCAGCAGTTCCCGGACAGGGAGGGGTAGTAATTCACCCCTCCACTTT. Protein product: CASSSRTGRGSNSPLHF.

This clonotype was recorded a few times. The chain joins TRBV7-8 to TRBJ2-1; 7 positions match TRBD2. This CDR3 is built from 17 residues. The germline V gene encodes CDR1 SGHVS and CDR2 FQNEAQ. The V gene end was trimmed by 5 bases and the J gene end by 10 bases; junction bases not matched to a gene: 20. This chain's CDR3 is CASSLNGGGFSIGEQFF. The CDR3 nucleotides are TGTGCCAGCAGCCTAAACGGGGGAGGGTTTAGCATCGGGGAGCAGTTCTTC.

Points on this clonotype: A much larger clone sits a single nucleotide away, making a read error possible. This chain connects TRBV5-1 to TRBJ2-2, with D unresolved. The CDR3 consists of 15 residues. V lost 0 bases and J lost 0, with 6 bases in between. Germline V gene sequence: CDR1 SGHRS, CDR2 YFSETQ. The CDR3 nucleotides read TGCGCCAGCAGCTTGGGACACACGAACACCGGGGAGCTGTTTTTT. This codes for CASSLGHTNTGELFF.

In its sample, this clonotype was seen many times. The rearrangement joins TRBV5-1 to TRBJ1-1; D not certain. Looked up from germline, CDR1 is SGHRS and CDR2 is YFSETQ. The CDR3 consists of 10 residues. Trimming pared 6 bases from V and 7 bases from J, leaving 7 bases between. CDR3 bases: TGCGCCAGCACGAGGAATGAAGCTTTCTTT. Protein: CASTRNEAFF.

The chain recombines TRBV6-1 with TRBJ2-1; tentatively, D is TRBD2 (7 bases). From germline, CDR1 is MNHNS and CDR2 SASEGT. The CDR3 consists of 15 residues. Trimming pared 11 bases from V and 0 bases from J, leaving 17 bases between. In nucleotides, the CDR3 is TGTGCCTGCTCGGAGGGGGGGAGCTCCTACAATGAGCAGTTCTTC. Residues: CACSEGGSSYNEQFF.

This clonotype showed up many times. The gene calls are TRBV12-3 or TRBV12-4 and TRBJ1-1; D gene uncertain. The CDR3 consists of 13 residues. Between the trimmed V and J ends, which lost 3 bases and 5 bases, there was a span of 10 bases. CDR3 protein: CASSFVGTTEAFF. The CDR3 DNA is TGTGCCAGCAGTTTCGTGGGTACGACTGAAGCTTTCTTT.

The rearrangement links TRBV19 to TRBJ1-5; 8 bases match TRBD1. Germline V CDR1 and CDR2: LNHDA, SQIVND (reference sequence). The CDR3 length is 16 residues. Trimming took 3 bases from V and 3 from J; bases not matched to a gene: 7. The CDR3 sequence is CASSITQGADNQPQHF. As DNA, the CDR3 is TGTGCCAGTAGTATCACTCAGGGGGCTGACAATCAGCCCCAGCATTTT.